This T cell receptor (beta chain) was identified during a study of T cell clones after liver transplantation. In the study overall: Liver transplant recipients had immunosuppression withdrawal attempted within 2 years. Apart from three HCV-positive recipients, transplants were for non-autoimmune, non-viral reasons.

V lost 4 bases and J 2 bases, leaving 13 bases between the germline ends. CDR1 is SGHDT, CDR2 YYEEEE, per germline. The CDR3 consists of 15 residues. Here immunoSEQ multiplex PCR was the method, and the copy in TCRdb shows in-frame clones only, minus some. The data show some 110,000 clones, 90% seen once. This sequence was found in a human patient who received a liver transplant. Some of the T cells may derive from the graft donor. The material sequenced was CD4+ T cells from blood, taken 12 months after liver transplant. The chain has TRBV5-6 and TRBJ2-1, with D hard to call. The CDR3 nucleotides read TGTGCCAGCAGCCAGACCGTAGACCCCTACAATGAGCAGTTCTTC. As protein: CASSQTVDPYNEQFF.